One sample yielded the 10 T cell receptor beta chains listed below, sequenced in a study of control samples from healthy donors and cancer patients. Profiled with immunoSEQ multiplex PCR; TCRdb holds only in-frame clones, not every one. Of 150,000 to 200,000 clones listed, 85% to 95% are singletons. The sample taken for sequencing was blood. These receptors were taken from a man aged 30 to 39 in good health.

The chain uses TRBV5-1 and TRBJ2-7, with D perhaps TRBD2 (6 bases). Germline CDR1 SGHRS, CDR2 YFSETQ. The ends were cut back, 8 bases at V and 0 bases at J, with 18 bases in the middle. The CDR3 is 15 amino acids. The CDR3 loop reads CASRLVPQSSYEQYF. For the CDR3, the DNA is TGCGCCAGTCGACTAGTCCCACAGAGCTCCTACGAGCAGTACTTC.

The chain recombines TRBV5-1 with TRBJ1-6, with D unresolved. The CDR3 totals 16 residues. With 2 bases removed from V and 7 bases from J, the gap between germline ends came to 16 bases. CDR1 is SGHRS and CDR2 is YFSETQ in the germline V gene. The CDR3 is CASSLGREARNSPLHF. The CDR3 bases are TGCGCCAGCAGCTTAGGCCGGGAGGCGCGGAATTCACCCCTCCACTTT.

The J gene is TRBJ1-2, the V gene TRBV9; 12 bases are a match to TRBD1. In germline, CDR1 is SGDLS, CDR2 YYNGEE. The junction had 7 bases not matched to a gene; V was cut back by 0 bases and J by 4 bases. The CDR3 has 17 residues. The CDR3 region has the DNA TGTGCCAGCAGCGTAGGGGGGACAGGGGGCGCAAGCTATGGCTACACCTTC. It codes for CASSVGGTGGASYGYTF.

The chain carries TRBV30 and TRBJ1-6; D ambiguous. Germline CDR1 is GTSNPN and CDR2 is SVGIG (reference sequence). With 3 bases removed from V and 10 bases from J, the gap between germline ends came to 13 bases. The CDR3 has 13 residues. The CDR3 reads CAWRGLGGSPLHF. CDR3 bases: TGTGCCTGGAGAGGGCTGGGTGGGTCACCCCTCCACTTT.

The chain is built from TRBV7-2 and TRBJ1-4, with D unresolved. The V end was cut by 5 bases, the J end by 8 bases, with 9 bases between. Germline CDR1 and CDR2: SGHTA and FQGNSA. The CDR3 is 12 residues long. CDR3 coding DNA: TGTGCCAGCAGCCCGGACCGGGAAAAACTGTTTTTT. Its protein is CASSPDREKLFF.

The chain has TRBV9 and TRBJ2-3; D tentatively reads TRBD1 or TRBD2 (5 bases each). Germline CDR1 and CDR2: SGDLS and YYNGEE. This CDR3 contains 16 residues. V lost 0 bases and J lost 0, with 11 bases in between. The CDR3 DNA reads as TGTGCCAGCAGCGTAGGATTCGGGGCTAGCACAGATACGCAGTATTTT. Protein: CASSVGFGASTDTQYF.

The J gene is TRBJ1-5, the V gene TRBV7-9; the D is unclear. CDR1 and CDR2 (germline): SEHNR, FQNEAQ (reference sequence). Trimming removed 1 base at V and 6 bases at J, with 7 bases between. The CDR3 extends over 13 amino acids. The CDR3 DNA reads TGTGCCAGCAGCTTAGAGGAAGGTCAGCCCCAGCATTTT. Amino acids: CASSLEEGQPQHF.

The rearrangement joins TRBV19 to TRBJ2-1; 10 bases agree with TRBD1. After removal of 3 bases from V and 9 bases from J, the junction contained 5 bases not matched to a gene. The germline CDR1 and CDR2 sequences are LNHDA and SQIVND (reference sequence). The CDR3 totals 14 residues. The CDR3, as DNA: TGTGCCAGTAGTATTACGGGACAGGGGATTGAGCAGTTCTTC. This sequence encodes CASSITGQGIEQFF.

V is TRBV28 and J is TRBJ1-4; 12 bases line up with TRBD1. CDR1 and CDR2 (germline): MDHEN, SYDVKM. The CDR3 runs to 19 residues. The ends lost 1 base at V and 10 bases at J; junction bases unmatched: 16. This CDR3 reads CASSLSPGQGAAGKGKLFF. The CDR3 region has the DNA TGTGCCAGCAGTTTATCCCCGGGACAGGGGGCCGCGGGAAAAGGAAAACTGTTTTTT.

CDR3 sequence: CASSRLGRASLMNTEAFF. The CDR3 DNA follows: TGTGCCAGCAGCCGTCTTGGGAGGGCAAGCCTCATGAACACTGAAGCTTTCTTT. V is TRBV7-2 and J is TRBJ1-1; D gene ambiguous. Trimming cost V 5 bases and J 0 bases, with 22 bases left between them. The CDR3 consists of 18 residues. The V gene's germline CDR1 is SGHTA and CDR2 FQGNSA.